A selection of T cell receptor beta chains follows, all from one sample in a study of cytomegalovirus exposure and HLA in healthy donors. The protocol was immunoSEQ multiplex PCR, while the TCRdb copy is restricted to in-frame clones and leaves out a portion. The sample shows about 140,000 clones, around 90% of them seen only once. What was sequenced was PBMCs. All receptors derive from a woman aged 18-30 years in good health and CMV-seropositive. Each CDR3 is given with its conserved first and last residue. D genes are given only for firm matches. The listing skips clone size in some rows; elsewhere it reads once, few, many or a size class.

j_call d_call clone_size v_call cdr3_nt cdr3_aa
TRBJ2-6 - - TRBV5-5 TGTGCCAGCAGCTTGTTCCAGGATAACTCTGGGGCCAACGTCCTGACTTTC CASSLFQDNSGANVLTF
TRBJ2-7 - - TRBV18 TGTGCCAGCTCACCACCGGCAGCGGGTAGGCGCGAGCAGTACTTC CASSPPAAGRREQYF
TRBJ1-6 - - TRBV5-8 TGTGCCAGCAGCTTGGAGCGTTTCGGGGCACCCCTCCACTTT CASSLERFGAPLHF
TRBJ2-5 TRBD2 - TRBV11-1 TGTGCCAGCAGCTTGATGTCGGGGGGTCAAGAGACCCAGTACTTC CASSLMSGGQETQYF
TRBJ2-7 - - TRBV6-6 TGTGCCAGCACTCCGGGGACTCCTCCTTACGAGCAGTACTTC CASTPGTPPYEQYF
TRBJ1-5 - - TRBV6-1 TGTGCCAGCAACGGACAGATAAATCAGCCCCAGCATTTT CASNGQINQPQHF
TRBJ1-5 - - TRBV19 TGTGCCAGTAGTATATCACGGCAGCCCCAGCATTTT CASSISRQPQHF
TRBJ2-3 - - TRBV29-1 TGCAGCGTTGACTACCTGAACACAGATACGCAGTATTTT CSVDYLNTDTQYF
TRBJ2-7 TRBD1 - TRBV10-3 TGTGCCATCAGCCCGGACAGGGGGCGGGGCGAGCAGTACTTC CAISPDRGRGEQYF
TRBJ1-6 TRBD1 - TRBV4-1 TGCGCCAGCAGCCAAGACCAAGTATGGGACAGGGGGTTCTATAATTCACCCCTCCACTTT CASSQDQVWDRGFYNSPLHF
TRBJ2-7 - once TRBV28 TGTGCCAGCAGCCCCTTCGGCTACGAGCAGTACTTC CASSPFGYEQYF
TRBJ1-1 TRBD1 - TRBV7-9 TGTGCCAGCATTAAGAGACAGGGGGACCTGAACACTGAAGCTTTCTTT CASIKRQGDLNTEAFF
TRBJ2-7 TRBD1 - TRBV9 TGTGCCAGCAGCGTAGGGGACAGCATACACTACGAGCAGTACTTC CASSVGDSIHYEQYF
TRBJ1-5 - - TRBV27 TGTGCCAGCTCTGCGGGGGGAATAAGCAATCAGCCCCAGCATTTT CASSAGGISNQPQHF
TRBJ1-1 - - TRBV14 TGTGCCAGCAGCCAAGCCGTCGGGTTGGAAGCTTTCTTT CASSQAVGLEAFF
TRBJ1-6 TRBD1 once TRBV7-9 TGTGCCAGCAGGTCCCCGCAACACAGGGGCCCCGGCTCACCCCTCCACTTT CASRSPQHRGPGSPLHF
TRBJ1-5 - - TRBV6-5 TGTGCCAGCAGTCCTGGCAGGGCCTATCAGCCCCAGCATTTT CASSPGRAYQPQHF
TRBJ2-7 TRBD2 few TRBV6-6 TGTGCCAGCAGTTACGAACTAGCGGGATGGTCGTACTTC CASSYELAGWSYF
TRBJ1-2 - - TRBV10-1 TGCGCCAGCAGTGAGACCCAGGGGTCTGGCTACACCTTC CASSETQGSGYTF
TRBJ2-7 - - TRBV10-3 TGTGCCATCAGTGAAAGAAAAGGGGGCTACGAGCAGTACTTC CAISERKGGYEQYF
TRBJ2-7 TRBD2 few TRBV5-4 TGTGCCAGCAGCTTGGGGTCCAGCGGGAGGGACGAGCAGTACTTC CASSLGSSGRDEQYF
TRBJ1-1 - - TRBV11-1 TGTGCCAGCGGGACCTACCGGGACACCAAAGCTTTCTTT CASGTYRDTKAFF
TRBJ2-4 - - TRBV28 TGTGCCAGCAGTTCCCTGGCGGTCGGTGGAAACATTCAGTACTTC CASSSLAVGGNIQYF
TRBJ2-7 - - TRBV28 TGTGCCAGCAGTCTACTCCCAACCTTAGCGGAAAAGGTCTCCTACGAGCAGTACTTC CASSLLPTLAEKVSYEQYF
TRBJ2-7 - - TRBV4-3 TGCGCCAGCAGCCAAGACGGAGGGCAGGGCCACGAGCAGTACTTC CASSQDGGQGHEQYF
TRBJ2-3 TRBD2 - TRBV9 TGTGCCAGCAGCGTAGGTCGTGGACTAGAAGCGGATACGCAGTATTTT CASSVGRGLEADTQYF
TRBJ1-5 - - TRBV5-8 TGTGCCAGCAGCTTGCAGGGGAACAATCAGCCCCAGCATTTT CASSLQGNNQPQHF
TRBJ1-5 - - TRBV27 TGTGCCAGCGGGTCAGACAGTAGCAATCAGCCCCAGCATTTT CASGSDSSNQPQHF
TRBJ2-1 TRBD1 - TRBV6-5 TGTGCCAGCAGTCTTACAGGGGAGAATGAGCAGTTCTTC CASSLTGENEQFF
TRBJ2-1 TRBD2 - TRBV29-1 TGCAGCGTTGAGAGCGGGGGGGCGAGAAGTGAGCAGTTCTTC CSVESGGARSEQFF
TRBJ2-5 - - TRBV29-1 TGCAGCGTTGATTACAGGCGACTCCAAGAGACCCAGTACTTC CSVDYRRLQETQYF
TRBJ1-5 TRBD1 - TRBV5-1 TGCGCCAGCAGCTTGGCTCCGGGACAGGGGGCTAGGCAGCCCCAGCATTTT CASSLAPGQGARQPQHF
TRBJ2-1 TRBD2 - TRBV28 TGTGCCAGCAGTTCAACGGGACTAGCGGGGGCGTCCTCCTACAATGAGCAGTTCTTC CASSSTGLAGASSYNEQFF
TRBJ1-1 TRBD1 - TRBV2 TGTGCCAGCAATGCTCCGGGACAGCAAAACACTGAAGCTTTCTTT CASNAPGQQNTEAFF
TRBJ2-2 - - TRBV7-3 TGTGCCAGCAGCTTAATGGGGCAATTCACCGGGGAGCTGTTTTTT CASSLMGQFTGELFF
TRBJ2-1 - - TRBV19 TGTGCCAGTAGTCACCTGGACAGACACAATGAGCAGTTCTTC CASSHLDRHNEQFF
TRBJ1-2 - few TRBV19 TGTGCCAGTAGTAGCCCAGGGGTGAGTTGGAATGGCTACACCTTC CASSSPGVSWNGYTF
TRBJ2-7 TRBD1 few TRBV5-1 TGCGCCAGCAGCTTGGCTCCCGACAGGGGCTACGAGCAGTACTTC CASSLAPDRGYEQYF
TRBJ2-7 - - TRBV29-1 TGCAGCGCCAAAACAGGTAGCTCCTACGAGCAGTACTTC CSAKTGSSYEQYF
TRBJ2-5 TRBD2 - TRBV18 TGTGCCAGCTCACCGACTAGCGGGAGGATCGAGACCCAGTACTTC CASSPTSGRIETQYF
TRBJ2-7 TRBD1 - TRBV5-4 TGTGCCAGCAGCCTGGACAGGGTCAAAGAGCAGTACTTC CASSLDRVKEQYF
TRBJ1-2 TRBD1 - TRBV5-5 TGTGCCAGCAGCGTGATGGGACAGAACTCCTATGGCTACACCTTC CASSVMGQNSYGYTF